This record concerns one T cell receptor (beta chain) sequence. Clones were sequenced by immunoSEQ multiplex PCR, and TCRdb holds only the in-frame ones, with some missing. The table lists some 220,000 clones, 82% of them singletons. These data come from a study of blood T cell repertoires in COVID-19. J was trimmed by 1 base and V by 8 bases; bases with no gene match: 15. Germline assignment: CDR1 MNHEY and CDR2 SMNVEV (reference sequence). The CDR3 loop spans 17 amino acids. The chain carries TRBV27 and TRBJ1-1; 8 bases map to TRBD1. This TCR derives from a woman in her seventies with COVID-19, enrolled during active disease. Sequences were obtained from peripheral blood. The CDR3 region is CASRPRLTGAPNTEAFF. The CDR3 DNA reads as TGTGCCAGCCGGCCAAGACTGACAGGGGCGCCGAACACTGAAGCTTTCTTT.